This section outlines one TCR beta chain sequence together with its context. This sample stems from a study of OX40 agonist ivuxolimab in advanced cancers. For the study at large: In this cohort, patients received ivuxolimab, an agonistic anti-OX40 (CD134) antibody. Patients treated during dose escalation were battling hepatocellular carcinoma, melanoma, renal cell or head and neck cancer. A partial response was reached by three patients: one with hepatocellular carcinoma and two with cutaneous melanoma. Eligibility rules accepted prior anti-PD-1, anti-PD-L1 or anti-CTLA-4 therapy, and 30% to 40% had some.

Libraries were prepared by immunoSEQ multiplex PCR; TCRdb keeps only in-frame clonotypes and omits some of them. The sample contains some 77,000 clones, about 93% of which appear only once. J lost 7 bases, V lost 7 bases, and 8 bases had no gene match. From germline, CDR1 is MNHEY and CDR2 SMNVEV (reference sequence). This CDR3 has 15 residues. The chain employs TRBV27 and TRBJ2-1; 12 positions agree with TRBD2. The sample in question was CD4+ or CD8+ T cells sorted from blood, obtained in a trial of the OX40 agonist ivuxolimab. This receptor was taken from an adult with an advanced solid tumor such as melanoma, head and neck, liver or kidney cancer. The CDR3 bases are TGTGCCAGCACCAAGACTAGCGGGAGAGGTAATGAGCAGTTCTTC. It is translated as CASTKTSGRGNEQFF.